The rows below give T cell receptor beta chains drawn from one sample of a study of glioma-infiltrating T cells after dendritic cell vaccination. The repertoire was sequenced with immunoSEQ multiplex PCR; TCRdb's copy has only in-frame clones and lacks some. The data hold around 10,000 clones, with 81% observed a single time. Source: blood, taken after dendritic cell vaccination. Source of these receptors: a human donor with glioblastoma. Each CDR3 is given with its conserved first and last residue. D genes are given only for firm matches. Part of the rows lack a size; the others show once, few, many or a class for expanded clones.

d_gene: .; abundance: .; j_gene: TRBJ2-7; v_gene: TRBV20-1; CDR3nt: TGCAGTGCTAGAGAACGCTACGAGCAGTACTTC; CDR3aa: CSARERYEQYF
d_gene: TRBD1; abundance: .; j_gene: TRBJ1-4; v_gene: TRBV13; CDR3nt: TGTGCCAGCAGCTCGGGGGACAGCGGTGAAAAACTGTTTTTT; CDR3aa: CASSSGDSGEKLFF
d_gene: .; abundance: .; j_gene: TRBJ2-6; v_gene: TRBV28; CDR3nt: TGTGCCAGCAGTTTATATTTCTCGAGCTCTGGGGCCAACGTCCTGACTTTC; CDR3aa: CASSLYFSSSGANVLTF
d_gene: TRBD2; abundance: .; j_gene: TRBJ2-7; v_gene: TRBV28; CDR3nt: TGTGCCAGCAGTCCGGGGACTAGCGGATCTTACGAGCAGTACTTC; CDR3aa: CASSPGTSGSYEQYF
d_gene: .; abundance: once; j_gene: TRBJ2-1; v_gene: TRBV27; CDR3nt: TGTGCCAGCAGTTCCAACCGACTGAACAATGAGCAGTTCTTC; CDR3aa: CASSSNRLNNEQFF
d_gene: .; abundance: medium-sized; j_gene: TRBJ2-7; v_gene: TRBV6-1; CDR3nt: TGTGCCAGCAGTGCGAATCCAGGGCAATACAACGAGCAGTACTTC; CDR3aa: CASSANPGQYNEQYF
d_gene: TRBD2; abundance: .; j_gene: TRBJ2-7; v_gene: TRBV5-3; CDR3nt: TGTGCCACCGCGGGGGAGTACGAGCAGTACTTC; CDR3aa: CATAGEYEQYF
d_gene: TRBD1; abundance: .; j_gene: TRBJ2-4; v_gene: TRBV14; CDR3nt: TGTGCCAGCAGCCGAAGAACAGGGGACGAGGCCAAAAACATTCAGTACTTC; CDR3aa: CASSRRTGDEAKNIQYF
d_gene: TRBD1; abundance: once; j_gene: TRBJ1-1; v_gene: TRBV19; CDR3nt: TGTGCCAGTAGTACCCGGACAGGGGGCACTGAAGCTTTCTTT; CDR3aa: CASSTRTGGTEAFF
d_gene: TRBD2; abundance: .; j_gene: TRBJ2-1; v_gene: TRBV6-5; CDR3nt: TGTGCCACCGGTACTAGCGGGACCTACAATGAGCAGTTCTTC; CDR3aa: CATGTSGTYNEQFF
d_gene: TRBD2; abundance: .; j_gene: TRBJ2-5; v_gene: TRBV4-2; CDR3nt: TGTGCCAGCAGCCCCCGGGCTAGCGGGGTTAGAGAGACCCAGTACTTC; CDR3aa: CASSPRASGVRETQYF
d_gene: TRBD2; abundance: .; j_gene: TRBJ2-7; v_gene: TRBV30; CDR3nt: TGTGCCTGGAACTCTGGGCAGCCATCGACTAGCCTCAGCTCCTACGAGCAGTACTTC; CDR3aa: CAWNSGQPSTSLSSYEQYF
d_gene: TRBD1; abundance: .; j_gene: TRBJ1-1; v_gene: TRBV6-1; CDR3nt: TGTGCCAGCAGGCCCTCTGGGACAGGGACTGAAGCTTTCTTT; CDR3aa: CASRPSGTGTEAFF
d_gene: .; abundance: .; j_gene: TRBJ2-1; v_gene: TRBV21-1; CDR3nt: TGTGCCAGCAGCCCAACAGACAGTTTCGCACATCGGGATGAGCAGTTCTTC; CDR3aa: CASSPTDSFAHRDEQFF
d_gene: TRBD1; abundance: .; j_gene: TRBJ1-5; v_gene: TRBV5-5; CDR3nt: TGTGCCAGCAGCCCACCGAAACAGGGGGCAGGTCAGCCCCAGCATTTT; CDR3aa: CASSPPKQGAGQPQHF
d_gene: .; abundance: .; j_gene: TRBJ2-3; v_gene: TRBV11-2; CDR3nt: TGTGCCAGCAGCTTAAGGAGGGGCGGCACAGATACGCAGTATTTT; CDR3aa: CASSLRRGGTDTQYF
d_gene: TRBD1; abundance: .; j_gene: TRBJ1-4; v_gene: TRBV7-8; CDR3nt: TGTGCCAGCAGCTTGCGTATGACAGGGGGAAATGAAAAACTGTTTTTT; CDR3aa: CASSLRMTGGNEKLFF
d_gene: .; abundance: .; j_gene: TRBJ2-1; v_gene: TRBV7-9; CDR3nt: TGTGCCAGCAGCTATCTCGATGAGCAGTTCTTC; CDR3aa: CASSYLDEQFF
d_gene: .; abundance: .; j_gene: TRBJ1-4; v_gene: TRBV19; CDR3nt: TGTGCCAGTAGTATATTGCTAATGCAAAAACTGTTTTTT; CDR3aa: CASSILLMQKLFF
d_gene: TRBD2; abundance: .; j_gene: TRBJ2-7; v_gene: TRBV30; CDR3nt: TGTGCCTGGAGCGGGAGCGGGAGGTTGAACGAGCAGTACTTC; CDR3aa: CAWSGSGRLNEQYF
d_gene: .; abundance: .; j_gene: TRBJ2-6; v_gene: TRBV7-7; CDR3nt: TGTGCCAGCAGCTTAGCGCCAGGGTCCGGGGCCAACGTCCTGACTTTC; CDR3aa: CASSLAPGSGANVLTF
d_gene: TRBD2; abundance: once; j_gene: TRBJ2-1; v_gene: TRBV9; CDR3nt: TGTGCCAGCAGCTCACAAGCGGGGTCCCTTCGGAATGAGCAGTTCTTC; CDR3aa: CASSSQAGSLRNEQFF
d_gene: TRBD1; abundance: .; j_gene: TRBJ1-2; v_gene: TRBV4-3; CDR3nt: TGCGCCAGCAGCCAAGCGGGACAGGGGGCGTCTGGCTATGGCTACACCTTC; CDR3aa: CASSQAGQGASGYGYTF
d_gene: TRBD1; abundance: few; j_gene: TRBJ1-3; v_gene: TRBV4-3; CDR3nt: TGCGCCAGCAGCCGGACAGGGGGTTCTGGAAACACCATATATTTT; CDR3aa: CASSRTGGSGNTIYF
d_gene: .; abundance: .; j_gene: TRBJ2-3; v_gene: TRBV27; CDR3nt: TGTGCCAGTGTAGCGGCTAACCCGCGGACAGATACGCAGTATTTT; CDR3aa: CASVAANPRTDTQYF
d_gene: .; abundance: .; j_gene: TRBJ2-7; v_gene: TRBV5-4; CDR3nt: TGTGCCAGCAGCCTGGCCGGGGAGCAGTACTTC; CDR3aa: CASSLAGEQYF
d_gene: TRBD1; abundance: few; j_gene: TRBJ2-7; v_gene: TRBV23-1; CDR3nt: TGCGCCAGCATCCCGGGACAGCACTTCTACGAGCAGTACTTC; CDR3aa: CASIPGQHFYEQYF
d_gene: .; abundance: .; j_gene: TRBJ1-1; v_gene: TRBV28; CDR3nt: TGTGCCAGCAGATCAGGCTACACTGAAGCTTTCTTT; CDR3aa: CASRSGYTEAFF
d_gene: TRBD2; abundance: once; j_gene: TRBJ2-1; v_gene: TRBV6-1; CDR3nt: TGTGCCAGCAGTGTTGCGGGAGACTACAATGAGCAGTTCTTC; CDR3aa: CASSVAGDYNEQFF
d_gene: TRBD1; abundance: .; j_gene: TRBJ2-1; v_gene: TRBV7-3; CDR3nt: TGTGCCAGCAGCTTAACCGTGTCAGGGGGCGCGCGAAATGAGCAGTTCTTC; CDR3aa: CASSLTVSGGARNEQFF
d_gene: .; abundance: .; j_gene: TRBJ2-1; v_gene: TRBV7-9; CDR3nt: TGTGCCAGCAGCTCTCAGGGATACTCCTACAATGAGCAGTTCTTC; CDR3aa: CASSSQGYSYNEQFF
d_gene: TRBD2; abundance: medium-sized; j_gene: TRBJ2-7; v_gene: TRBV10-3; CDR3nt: TGTGCCATCAGTGGAAGGACTAGCGGGACACAAGCCTACGAGCAGTACTTC; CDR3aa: CAISGRTSGTQAYEQYF
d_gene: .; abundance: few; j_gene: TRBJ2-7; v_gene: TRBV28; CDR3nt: TGTGCCACCCGGGGGGCCCCGGAGCAGTACTTC; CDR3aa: CATRGAPEQYF
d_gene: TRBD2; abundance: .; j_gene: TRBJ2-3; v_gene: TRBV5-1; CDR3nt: TGCGCCAGCAGCCAGACTAGCGGGACCACAGATACGCAGTATTTT; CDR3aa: CASSQTSGTTDTQYF
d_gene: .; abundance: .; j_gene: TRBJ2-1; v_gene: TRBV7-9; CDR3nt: TGTGCCAGCCGCTCAGACAGCTCCTACAATGAGCAGTTCTTC; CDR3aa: CASRSDSSYNEQFF
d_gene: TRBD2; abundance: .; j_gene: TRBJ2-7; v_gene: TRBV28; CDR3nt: TGTGCCAGCACTCCTTGGACTAGCGGGAGGGACGAGCAGTACTTC; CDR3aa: CASTPWTSGRDEQYF
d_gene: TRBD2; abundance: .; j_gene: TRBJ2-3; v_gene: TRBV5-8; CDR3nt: TGTGCCAGCAGCTTGTTCCTCGCGGGAGCTAGAGATACGCAGTATTTT; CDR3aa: CASSLFLAGARDTQYF
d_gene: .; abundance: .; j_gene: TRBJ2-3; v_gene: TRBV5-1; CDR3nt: TGCGCCAGCAGCTTGGAGCGGCAAGCTAGCACAGATACGCAGTATTTT; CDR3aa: CASSLERQASTDTQYF
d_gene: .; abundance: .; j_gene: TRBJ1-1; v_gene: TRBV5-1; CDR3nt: TGCGCCAGCAGCTTGGCCGGGCAGGGGTGGACTGAAGCTTTCTTT; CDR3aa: CASSLAGQGWTEAFF
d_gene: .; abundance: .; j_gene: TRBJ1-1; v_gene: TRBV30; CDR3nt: TGTGCCTGGAGTCCCGACACGTACACTGAAGCTTTCTTT; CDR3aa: CAWSPDTYTEAFF
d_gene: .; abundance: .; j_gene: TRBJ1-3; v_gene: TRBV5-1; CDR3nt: TGCGCCAGCAGCTTGGAAGGACTCGTTGGACCTGGAAACACCATATATTTT; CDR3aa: CASSLEGLVGPGNTIYF
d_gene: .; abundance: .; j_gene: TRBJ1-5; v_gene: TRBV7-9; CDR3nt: TGTGCCAGCAGCCCCGCTAGTGCGGGGGGGAGAGTTCAGCCCCAGCATTTT; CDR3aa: CASSPASAGGRVQPQHF
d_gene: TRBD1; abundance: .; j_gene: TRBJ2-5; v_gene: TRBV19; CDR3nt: TGTGCCAGTAGTATCACTTCAGGGCGGGCATTGTGGGGACAGGGCGGAGAGACCCAGTACTTC; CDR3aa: CASSITSGRALWGQGGETQYF
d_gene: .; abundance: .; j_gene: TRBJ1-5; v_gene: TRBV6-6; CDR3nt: TGTGCCAGCCGAGCGAGCAATCAGCCCCAGCATTTT; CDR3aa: CASRASNQPQHF
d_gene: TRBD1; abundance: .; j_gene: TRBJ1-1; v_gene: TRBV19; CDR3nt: TGTGCCAGTAGTATCGCCCCCCACAGGGGTAGAGCTTTCTTT; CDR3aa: CASSIAPHRGRAFF
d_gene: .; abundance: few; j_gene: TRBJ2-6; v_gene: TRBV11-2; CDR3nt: TGTGCCAGCAGCACTAAACTCGGCTCTGGGGCCAACGTCCTGACTTTC; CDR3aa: CASSTKLGSGANVLTF
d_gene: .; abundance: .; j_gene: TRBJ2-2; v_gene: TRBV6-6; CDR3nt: TGTGCCAGCAGTTACGGGCCCGGGGAGCTGTTTTTT; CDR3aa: CASSYGPGELFF
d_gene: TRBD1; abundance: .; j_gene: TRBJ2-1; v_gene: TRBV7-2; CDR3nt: TGTGCCAGCAGCATAAGACAGGGTGGCTCCAACAATGAGCAGTTCTTC; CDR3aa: CASSIRQGGSNNEQFF
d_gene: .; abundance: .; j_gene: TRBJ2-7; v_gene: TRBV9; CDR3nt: TGTGCCAGCAGCCCACAGGGAAGAGTAGGATACGAGCAGTACTTC; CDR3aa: CASSPQGRVGYEQYF
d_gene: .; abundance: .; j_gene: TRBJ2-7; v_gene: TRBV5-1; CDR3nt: TGCGCCAGCAGCTTTACAGGTTTTCCCTACGAGCAGTACTTC; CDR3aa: CASSFTGFPYEQYF
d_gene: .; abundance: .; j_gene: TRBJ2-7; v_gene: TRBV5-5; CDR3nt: TGTGCCAGCAGCGCGGGGGCCGCACAGGGATACGAGCAGTACTTC; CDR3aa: CASSAGAAQGYEQYF
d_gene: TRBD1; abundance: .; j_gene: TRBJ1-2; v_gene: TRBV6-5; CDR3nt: TGTGCCAGCAGTTCGGCCGGGACAGGGGGCTATGGCTACACCTTC; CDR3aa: CASSSAGTGGYGYTF
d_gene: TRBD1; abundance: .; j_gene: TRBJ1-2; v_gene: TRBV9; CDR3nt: TGTGCCAGCACCCACCTCGGGACAGCCAGTGGCTACACCTTC; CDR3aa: CASTHLGTASGYTF
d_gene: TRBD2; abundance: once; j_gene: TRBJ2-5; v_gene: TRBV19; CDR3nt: TGTGCCAGTAGTCCACATCCCCGACCCAGCGGGATGAAAGAGACCCAGTACTTC; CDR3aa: CASSPHPRPSGMKETQYF
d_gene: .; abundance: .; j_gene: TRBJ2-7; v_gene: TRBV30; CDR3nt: TGTGCCTGGAGTGTAATGGACAGCTCCTACGAGCAGTACTTC; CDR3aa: CAWSVMDSSYEQYF
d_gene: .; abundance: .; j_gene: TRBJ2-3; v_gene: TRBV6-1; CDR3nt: TGTGCCAGCAGTGCGATTCAGGCGATGGGCACAGATACGCAGTATTTT; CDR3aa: CASSAIQAMGTDTQYF
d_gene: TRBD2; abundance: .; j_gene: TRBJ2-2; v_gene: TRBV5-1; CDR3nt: TGCGCCAGCTCGCTAGCGGCCACCGGAGGGGAGCTGTTTTTT; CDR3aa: CASSLAATGGELFF
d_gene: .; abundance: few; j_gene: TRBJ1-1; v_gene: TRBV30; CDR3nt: TGTGCTGGGAGGGGAGTGACTGAAGCTTTCTTT; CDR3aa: CAGRGVTEAFF
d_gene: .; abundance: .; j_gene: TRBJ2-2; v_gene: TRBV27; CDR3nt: TGTGCCAGCAGTTTAAGGGGGTGGGGTCAGGCTACCACCGGGGAGCTGTTTTTT; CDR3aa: CASSLRGWGQATTGELFF